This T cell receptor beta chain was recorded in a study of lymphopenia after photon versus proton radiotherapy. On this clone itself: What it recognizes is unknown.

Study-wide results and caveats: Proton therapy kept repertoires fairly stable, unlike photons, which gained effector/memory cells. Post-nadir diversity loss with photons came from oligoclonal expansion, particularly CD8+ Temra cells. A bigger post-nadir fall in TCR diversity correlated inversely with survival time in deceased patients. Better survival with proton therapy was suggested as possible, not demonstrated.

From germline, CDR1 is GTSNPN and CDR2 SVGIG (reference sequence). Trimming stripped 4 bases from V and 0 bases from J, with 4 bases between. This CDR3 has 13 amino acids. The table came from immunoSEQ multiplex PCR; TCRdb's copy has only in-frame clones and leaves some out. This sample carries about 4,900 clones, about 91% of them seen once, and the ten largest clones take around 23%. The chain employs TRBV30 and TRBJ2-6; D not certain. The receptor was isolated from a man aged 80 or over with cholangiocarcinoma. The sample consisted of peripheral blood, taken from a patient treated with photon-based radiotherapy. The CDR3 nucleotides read TGTGCCTGGACCTTCTCTGGGGCCAACGTCCTGACTTTC. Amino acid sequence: CAWTFSGANVLTF.